The source of this T cell receptor beta chain is a study of shared clonotypes between healthy human individuals. Germline V gene data show CDR1 as SGHDN and CDR2 as FVKESK. The CDR3 has 13 residues. V gave up 6 bases and J gave up 3 bases, with 9 bases separating them. Clones were sequenced by immunoSEQ multiplex PCR, and TCRdb holds only the in-frame ones, with some missing. The sample includes 950,000 to 1,300,000 clones, about 75% of them seen just once. This clone came up many times. The V and J genes are TRBV14 and TRBJ1-5; D is unclear. The sample was memory CD4+ T cells sorted from blood. Subset of the sample: CD45RA-negative fraction. The sequence was collected from a man between 18 and 29 years old in good health. The CDR3 sequence: CASSWTTNQPQHF. The CDR3 DNA reads as TGTGCCAGCAGTTGGACCACCAATCAGCCCCAGCATTTT.